A selection of T cell receptor beta chains follows, all from one sample in a study of patients and donors after allogeneic stem cell transplantation. TCRdb independently ran MiXCR on the RT-PCR reads; one entry per CDR3 protein. This sample carries about 57,000 distinct CDR3 sequences, roughly 15% of them seen once, and the ten largest clones take about a third. Sequenced: blood, either unsorted or a sorted T cell fraction (not recorded which). The source is a human donor who was either an allogeneic HSCT recipient or a stem cell or donor lymphocyte infusion donor (not recorded which). It is not recorded whose cells these are; they may come from a transplant donor. The CDR3 runs from the conserved cysteine through the conserved F or W. Fields, in order: clone size, V gene, D gene, J gene, CDR3 protein, CDR3 DNA. D genes are given only for firm matches. The size entry is marked missing in some rows and otherwise reads once, few, many or a size class.

.	TRBV7-2	TRBD1	TRBJ2-5	CASSLGTGGAETQYF	TGTGCCAGCAGCTTGGGGACAGGGGGCGCAGAGACCCAGTACTTC
.	TRBV11-2	TRBD2	TRBJ2-3	CASSSEWEGGGDTQYF	TGTGCCAGCAGCTCCGAGTGGGAGGGCGGCGGAGATACGCAGTATTTT
few	TRBV18	.	TRBJ1-6	CASSTQGGDSPLHF	TGTGCCAGCTCAACACAGGGAGGGGATTCACCCCTCCACTTT
.	TRBV7-6	.	TRBJ2-3	CASSLGAGPDTQYF	TGTGCCAGCAGCTTAGGGGCTGGTCCAGATACGCAGTATTTT
many	TRBV7-2	.	TRBJ1-4	CASSPISGSANEKLFF	TGTGCCAGCAGCCCGATCTCGGGCAGTGCTAATGAAAAACTGTTTTTT
few	TRBV27	.	TRBJ2-3	CASSLPGTPFPDTQYF	TGTGCCAGCAGTTTACCGGGTACCCCCTTTCCAGATACGCAGTATTTT
few	TRBV12-5	TRBD2	TRBJ2-1	CASGLLAGVDNEQFF	TGTGCTAGTGGTTTGCTGGCGGGAGTGGACAATGAGCAGTTCTTC
few	TRBV6-5	.	TRBJ2-7	CASSYGVHYEQYF	TGTGCCAGCAGTTACGGGGTACATTACGAGCAGTACTTC
many	TRBV12-3/TRBV12-4	.	TRBJ2-7	CASSLRDEQYF	TGTGCCAGCAGTTTACGGGACGAGCAGTACTTC
many	TRBV4-2	.	TRBJ1-6	CASSQLSPENSPLHF	TGTGCCAGCAGCCAATTATCGCCAGAAAATTCACCCCTCCACTTT
many	TRBV12-3/TRBV12-4	.	TRBJ2-7	CASSSGDGGVYEQYF	TGTGCCAGCAGTTCTGGGGACGGTGGAGTCTACGAGCAGTACTTC
few	TRBV6-2/TRBV6-3	TRBD2	TRBJ2-4	CASSPGSGMLAKNIQYF	TGTGCCAGCAGCCCAGGGAGCGGGATGCTAGCCAAAAACATTCAGTACTTC
.	TRBV4-1	.	TRBJ2-3	CASSQRAGDTQYF	TGCGCCAGCAGCCAAAGAGCTGGAGATACGCAGTATTTT
few	TRBV29-1	.	TRBJ2-5	CSAALETQYF	TGCAGCGCTGCCCTGGAGACCCAGTACTTC
.	TRBV5-1	TRBD1	TRBJ2-2	CASSARQGLNTGELFF	TGCGCCAGCAGCGCAAGACAGGGGCTGAACACCGGGGAGCTGTTTTTT
many	TRBV20-1	.	TRBJ1-1	CSARDYRGPVNTEAFF	TGCAGTGCTAGAGATTACCGCGGGCCGGTGAACACTGAAGCTTTCTTT
many	TRBV7-9	TRBD1	TRBJ1-5	CASSRTGDSAQPQHF	TGTGCCAGCAGCCGAACAGGGGATTCGGCTCAGCCCCAGCATTTT
many	TRBV6-1	.	TRBJ2-2	CASTWTMNTGELFF	TGTGCCAGCACCTGGACAATGAACACCGGGGAGCTGTTTTTT
few	TRBV3-1	.	TRBJ1-5	CASSPGAYVGEYQPQHF	TGTGCCAGCAGCCCTGGGGCCTATGTGGGCGAATATCAGCCCCAGCATTTT
.	TRBV3-1	TRBD1	TRBJ2-7	CASSSRQGPYEQYF	TGTGCCAGCAGCTCCCGACAGGGCCCCTACGAGCAGTACTTC
.	TRBV5-1	TRBD1	TRBJ2-7	CASSQTGDYEQYF	TGCGCCAGCAGCCAGACAGGGGACTACGAGCAGTACTTC
.	TRBV3-1	.	TRBJ2-1	CASSQVGGSFNEQFF	TGTGCCAGCAGCCAAGTGGGAGGTTCATTCAATGAGCAGTTCTTC
.	TRBV18	TRBD1	TRBJ1-3	CASSSLTGTFSGNTIYF	TGTGCCAGCTCATCGCTGACAGGGACGTTCTCTGGAAACACCATATATTTT
.	TRBV7-6	TRBD2	TRBJ2-5	CASSLKGRAFQETQYF	TGTGCCAGCAGCTTGAAGGGGAGGGCCTTTCAAGAGACCCAGTACTTC
.	TRBV7-2	.	TRBJ2-2	CASSLSGSFTGELFF	TGTGCCAGCAGCTTATCCGGGAGTTTCACCGGGGAGCTGTTTTTT
.	TRBV20-1	TRBD2	TRBJ2-1	CSARARLAGRSSYNEQFF	TGCAGTGCTAGAGCTCGTCTAGCGGGCAGGAGCTCCTACAATGAGCAGTTCTTC